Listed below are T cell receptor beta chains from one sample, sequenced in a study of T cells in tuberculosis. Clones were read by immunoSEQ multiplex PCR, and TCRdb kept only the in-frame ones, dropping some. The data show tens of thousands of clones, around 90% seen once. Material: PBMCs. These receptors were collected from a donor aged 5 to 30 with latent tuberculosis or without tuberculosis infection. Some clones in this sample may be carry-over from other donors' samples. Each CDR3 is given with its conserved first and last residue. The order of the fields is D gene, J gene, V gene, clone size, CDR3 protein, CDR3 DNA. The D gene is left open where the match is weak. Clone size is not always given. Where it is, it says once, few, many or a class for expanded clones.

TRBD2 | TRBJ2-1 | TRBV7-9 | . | CASSSLSGGHEQFF | TGTGCCAGCAGCTCCTTGAGCGGGGGGCATGAGCAGTTCTTC
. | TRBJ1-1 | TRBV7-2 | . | CASSFDSPNTEAFF | TGTGCCAGCAGCTTCGACAGCCCAAACACTGAAGCTTTCTTT
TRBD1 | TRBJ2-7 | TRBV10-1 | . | CASREGQGAREQYF | TGCGCCAGCAGAGAGGGACAGGGGGCGAGGGAGCAGTACTTC
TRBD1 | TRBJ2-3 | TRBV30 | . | CAWSINRGRTDTQYF | TGTGCCTGGAGTATCAACAGGGGGCGCACAGATACGCAGTATTTT
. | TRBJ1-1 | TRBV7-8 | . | CASSLVSAGLTNTEAFF | TGTGCCAGCAGCTTAGTTTCGGCCGGTCTGACAAACACTGAAGCTTTCTTT
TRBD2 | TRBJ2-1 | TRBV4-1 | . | CASSRTSGLYNEQFF | TGCGCCAGCAGCCGGACTAGCGGGCTTTACAATGAGCAGTTCTTC
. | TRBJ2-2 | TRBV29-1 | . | CSAAGGLNTGELFF | TGCAGCGCCGCCGGGGGGCTAAACACCGGGGAGCTGTTTTTT
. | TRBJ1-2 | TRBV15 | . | CATSRDRGLGLAGGYTF | TGTGCCACCAGCAGAGACCGGGGCCTCGGGTTAGCGGGAGGCTACACCTTC
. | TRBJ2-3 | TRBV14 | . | CATSWGADTQYF | TGTGCCACCTCCTGGGGGGCAGATACGCAGTATTTT
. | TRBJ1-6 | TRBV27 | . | CASSFGGSESPLHF | TGTGCCAGCAGTTTCGGGGGAAGCGAGTCACCCCTCCACTTT
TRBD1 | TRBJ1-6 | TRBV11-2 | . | CASSLQGAGNSPLHF | TGTGCCAGCAGCTTACAGGGGGCGGGGAATTCACCCCTCCACTTT
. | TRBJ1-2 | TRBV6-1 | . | CASIRGAVVDGYTF | TGTGCCAGCATTCGGGGGGCGGTTGTGGATGGCTACACCTTC
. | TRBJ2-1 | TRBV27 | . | CASSPLMRYGSYNEQFF | TGTGCCAGCAGTCCCCTAATGCGGTACGGCTCCTACAATGAGCAGTTCTTC
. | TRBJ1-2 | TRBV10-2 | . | CASSESGSSYDGYTF | TGCGCCAGCAGTGAGTCGGGCAGTAGTTACGATGGCTACACCTTC
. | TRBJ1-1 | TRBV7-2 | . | CASSQVKGQVTEAFF | TGTGCCAGCAGTCAGGTTAAGGGGCAAGTCACTGAAGCTTTCTTT
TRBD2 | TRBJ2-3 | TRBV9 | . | CASSVAPGRTTDTQYF | TGTGCCAGCAGCGTAGCCCCCGGGAGGACCACAGATACGCAGTATTTT
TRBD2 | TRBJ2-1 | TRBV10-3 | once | CAISESIVPTSGSRGEQFF | TGTGCCATCAGTGAGTCGATTGTCCCCACTAGCGGGTCGCGAGGTGAGCAGTTCTTC
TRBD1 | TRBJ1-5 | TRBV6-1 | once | CASSGTGGGNQPQHF | TGTGCCAGCAGTGGAACAGGGGGCGGCAATCAGCCCCAGCATTTT
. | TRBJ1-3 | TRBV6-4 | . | CASSDSKHNQGYSGNTIYF | TGTGCCAGCAGTGACTCGAAACATAATCAGGGGTACTCTGGAAACACCATATATTTT
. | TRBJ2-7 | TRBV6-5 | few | CASSQTHRGGEQYF | TGTGCCAGCAGTCAAACCCACAGGGGGGGCGAGCAGTACTTC
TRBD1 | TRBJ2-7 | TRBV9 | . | CASSPRGQGGEQYF | TGTGCCAGCAGCCCCCGGGGACAGGGCGGAGAGCAGTACTTC
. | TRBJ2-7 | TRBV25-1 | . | CASMGNPPSYEQYF | TGTGCCAGCATGGGCAACCCCCCCTCCTACGAGCAGTACTTC
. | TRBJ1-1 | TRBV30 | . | CAWSEGVEAFF | TGTGCCTGGAGTGAGGGGGTTGAAGCTTTCTTT
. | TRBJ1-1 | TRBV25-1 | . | CASSKAPETEAFF | TGTGCCAGCAGCAAAGCTCCCGAGACTGAAGCTTTCTTT
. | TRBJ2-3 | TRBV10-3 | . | CAISAGDTQYF | TGTGCCATCAGTGCGGGGGATACGCAGTATTTT
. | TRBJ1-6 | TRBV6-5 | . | CASSPGQHNSPLHF | TGTGCCAGCAGCCCCGGACAGCATAATTCACCCCTCCACTTT
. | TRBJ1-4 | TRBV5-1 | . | CASSLRRGDEKLFF | TGCGCCAGCAGCCTGAGGAGGGGTGATGAAAAACTGTTTTTT
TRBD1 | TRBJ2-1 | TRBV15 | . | CATSRERLGQGNEQFF | TGTGCCACCAGCAGAGAAAGGTTGGGACAGGGCAATGAGCAGTTCTTC
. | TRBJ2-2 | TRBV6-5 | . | CASFRRGNTGELFF | TGTGCCAGCTTTCGCAGGGGGAACACCGGGGAGCTGTTTTTT
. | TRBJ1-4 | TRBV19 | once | CASSISAGSNEKLFF | TGTGCCAGTAGTATTTCGGCAGGATCAAATGAAAAACTGTTTTTT
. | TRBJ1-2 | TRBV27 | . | CASSLFGREGNGYTF | TGTGCCAGCAGTTTATTCGGGAGGGAAGGGAATGGCTACACCTTC
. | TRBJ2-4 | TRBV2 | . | CASSEGSGKNIQYF | TGTGCCAGCAGTGAAGGTAGCGGCAAAAACATTCAGTACTTC
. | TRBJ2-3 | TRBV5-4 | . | CASSYTDSTSTDTQYF | TGTGCCAGCAGCTACACGGACTCAACTAGCACAGATACGCAGTATTTT
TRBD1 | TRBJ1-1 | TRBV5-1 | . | CASSVDRMNTEAFF | TGCGCCAGCAGCGTGGACAGGATGAACACTGAAGCTTTCTTT
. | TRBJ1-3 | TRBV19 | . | CASSIQSLQGGRNTIYF | TGTGCCAGTAGTATTCAGAGTTTGCAGGGTGGAAGAAACACCATATATTTT
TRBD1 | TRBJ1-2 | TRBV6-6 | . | CASSYGTGANYGYTF | TGTGCCAGCAGTTACGGGACAGGGGCTAACTATGGCTACACCTTC
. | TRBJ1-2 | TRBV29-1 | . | CSVEADSVDGYTF | TGCAGCGTTGAGGCCGACAGCGTAGATGGCTACACCTTC
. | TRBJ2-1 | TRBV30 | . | CAWSPLPGGSYNEQFF | TGTGCCTGGAGTCCACTCCCCGGGGGCTCCTACAATGAGCAGTTCTTC
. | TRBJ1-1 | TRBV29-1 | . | CGLKGPNTEAFF | TGCGGACTTAAGGGTCCCAACACTGAAGCTTTCTTT
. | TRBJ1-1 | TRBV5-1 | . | CASSLDPGGTEAFF | TGCGCCAGCAGCTTGGACCCGGGGGGCACTGAAGCTTTCTTT
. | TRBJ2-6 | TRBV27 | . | CASTRSGLGANVLTF | TGTGCCAGCACCCGAAGTGGGCTGGGGGCCAACGTCCTGACTTTC
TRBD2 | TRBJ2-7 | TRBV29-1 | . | CSVDGTSAGTYEQYF | TGCAGCGTTGACGGAACTAGCGCAGGAACCTACGAGCAGTACTTC
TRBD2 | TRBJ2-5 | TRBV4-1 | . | CASSLGLAGGEETQYF | TGCGCCAGCAGCCTGGGACTAGCGGGAGGGGAAGAGACCCAGTACTTC
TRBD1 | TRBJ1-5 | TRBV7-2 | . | CASSPDDRANQPQHF | TGTGCCAGCAGCCCCGACGACAGGGCCAATCAGCCCCAGCATTTT
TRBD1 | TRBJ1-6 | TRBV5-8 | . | CASSWGSTGVGSPLHF | TGTGCCAGCAGCTGGGGATCAACAGGGGTCGGTTCACCCCTCCACTTT
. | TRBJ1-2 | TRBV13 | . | CASSFQGSSGGYTF | TGTGCCAGCAGCTTTCAGGGGAGTTCGGGTGGCTACACCTTC
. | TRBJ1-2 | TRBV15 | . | CATSRDGSYGYTF | TGTGCCACCAGCAGAGATGGCAGTTATGGCTACACCTTC
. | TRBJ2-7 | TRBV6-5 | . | CASSYSEATTYEQYF | TGTGCCAGCAGTTACTCCGAGGCCACGACCTACGAGCAGTACTTC
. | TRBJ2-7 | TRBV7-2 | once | CASTPGGGAFNEQYF | TGTGCCAGCACCCCAGGAGGGGGGGCTTTTAACGAGCAGTACTTC
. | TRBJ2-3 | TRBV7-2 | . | CASSLERTSTDTQYF | TGTGCCAGCAGCTTAGAGAGGACTAGCACAGATACGCAGTATTTT
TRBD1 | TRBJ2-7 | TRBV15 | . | CATSSYLRTGAYEQYF | TGTGCCACCAGCAGTTACCTGAGGACAGGAGCCTACGAGCAGTACTTC
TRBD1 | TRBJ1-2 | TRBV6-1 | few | CASSEVGDSLYGYTF | TGTGCCAGCAGTGAAGTCGGGGACAGCCTCTATGGCTACACCTTC
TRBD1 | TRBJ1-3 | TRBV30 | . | CAWSAPGGSGNTIYF | TGTGCCTGGAGTGCTCCAGGGGGCTCTGGAAACACCATATATTTT
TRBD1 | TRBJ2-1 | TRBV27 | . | CASSPGTGNNEQFF | TGTGCCAGCAGTCCCGGGACAGGGAACAATGAGCAGTTCTTC
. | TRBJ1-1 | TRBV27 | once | CASSLSAGMNTEAFF | TGTGCCAGCAGTTTATCGGCAGGGATGAACACTGAAGCTTTCTTT